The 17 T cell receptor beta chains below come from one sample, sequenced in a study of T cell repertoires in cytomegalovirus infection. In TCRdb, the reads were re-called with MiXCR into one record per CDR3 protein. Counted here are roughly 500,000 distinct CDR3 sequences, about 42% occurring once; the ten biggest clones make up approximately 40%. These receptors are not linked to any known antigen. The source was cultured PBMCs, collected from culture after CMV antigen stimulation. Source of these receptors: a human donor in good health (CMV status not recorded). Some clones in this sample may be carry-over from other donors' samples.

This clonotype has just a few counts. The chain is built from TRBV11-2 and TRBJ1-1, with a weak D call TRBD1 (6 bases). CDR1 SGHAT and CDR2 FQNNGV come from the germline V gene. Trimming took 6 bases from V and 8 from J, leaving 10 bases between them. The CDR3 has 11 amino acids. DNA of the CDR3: TGTGCCAGCAGGGACAGCGCAGAAGCTTTCTTT. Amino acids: CASRDSAEAFF.

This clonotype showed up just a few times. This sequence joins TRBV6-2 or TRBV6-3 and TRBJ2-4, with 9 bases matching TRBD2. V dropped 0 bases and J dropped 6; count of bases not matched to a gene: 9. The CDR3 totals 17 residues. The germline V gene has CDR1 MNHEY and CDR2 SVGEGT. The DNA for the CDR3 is TGTGCCAGCAGTTACTCGAGTCCGCGGGAGGGCGGAAACATTCAGTACTTC. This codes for CASSYSSPREGGNIQYF.

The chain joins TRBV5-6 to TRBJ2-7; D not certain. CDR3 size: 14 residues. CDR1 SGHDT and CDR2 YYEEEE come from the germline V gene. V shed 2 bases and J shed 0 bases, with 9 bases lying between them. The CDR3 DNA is TGTGCCAGCAGCTTTTTTGTAAACTCCTACGAGCAGTACTTC. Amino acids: CASSFFVNSYEQYF. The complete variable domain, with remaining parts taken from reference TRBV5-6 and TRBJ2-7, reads DAGVTQSPTHLIKTRGQQVTLRCSPKSGHDTVSWYQQALGQGPQFIFQYYEEEERQRGNFPDRFSGHQFPNYSSELNVNALLLGDSALYLCASSFFVNSYEQYFGPGTRLTVT.

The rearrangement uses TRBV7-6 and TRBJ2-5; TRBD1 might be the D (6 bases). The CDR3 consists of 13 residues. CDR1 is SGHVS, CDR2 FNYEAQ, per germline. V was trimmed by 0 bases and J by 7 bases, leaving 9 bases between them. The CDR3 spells CASSLAETGTQYF. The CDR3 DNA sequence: TGTGCCAGCAGCTTAGCGGAGACAGGGACCCAGTACTTC.

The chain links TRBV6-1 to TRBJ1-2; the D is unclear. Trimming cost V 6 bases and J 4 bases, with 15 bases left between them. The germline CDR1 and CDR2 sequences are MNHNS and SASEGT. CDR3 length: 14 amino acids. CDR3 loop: CASRPGGVLYGYTF. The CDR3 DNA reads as TGTGCCAGCAGGCCCGGTGGGGTTCTCTATGGCTACACCTTC.

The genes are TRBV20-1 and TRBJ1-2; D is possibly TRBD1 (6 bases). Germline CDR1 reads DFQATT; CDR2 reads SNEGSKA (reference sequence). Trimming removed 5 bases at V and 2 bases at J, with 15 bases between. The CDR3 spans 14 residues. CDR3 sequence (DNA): TGCAGTGCTTTTGGGGCCGACAGGAACTATGGCTACACCTTC. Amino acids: CSAFGADRNYGYTF.

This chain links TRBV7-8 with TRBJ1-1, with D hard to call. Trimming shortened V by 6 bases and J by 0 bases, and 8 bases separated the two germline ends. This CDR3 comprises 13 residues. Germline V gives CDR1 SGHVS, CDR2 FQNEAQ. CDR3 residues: CASSQLMNTEAFF. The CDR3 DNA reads TGTGCCAGCAGTCAACTCATGAACACTGAAGCTTTCTTT.

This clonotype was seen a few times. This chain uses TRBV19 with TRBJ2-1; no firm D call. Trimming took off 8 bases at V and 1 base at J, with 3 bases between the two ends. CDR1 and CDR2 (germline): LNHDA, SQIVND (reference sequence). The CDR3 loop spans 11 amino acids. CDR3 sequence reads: CASLSYNEQFF. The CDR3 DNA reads TGTGCCAGTCTATCCTACAATGAGCAGTTCTTC.

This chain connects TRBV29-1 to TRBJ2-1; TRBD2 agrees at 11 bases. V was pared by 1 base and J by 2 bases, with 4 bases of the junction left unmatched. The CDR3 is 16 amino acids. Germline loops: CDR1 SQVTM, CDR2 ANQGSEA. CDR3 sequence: CSVEVRLAGTYNEQFF. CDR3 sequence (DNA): TGCAGCGTTGAAGTAAGACTAGCGGGGACCTACAATGAGCAGTTCTTC.

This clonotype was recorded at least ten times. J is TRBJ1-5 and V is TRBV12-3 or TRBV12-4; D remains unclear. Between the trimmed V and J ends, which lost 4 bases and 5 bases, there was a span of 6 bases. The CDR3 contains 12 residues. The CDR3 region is CASSSGDQPQHF. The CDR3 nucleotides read TGTGCCAGCAGTTCCGGGGATCAGCCCCAGCATTTT.

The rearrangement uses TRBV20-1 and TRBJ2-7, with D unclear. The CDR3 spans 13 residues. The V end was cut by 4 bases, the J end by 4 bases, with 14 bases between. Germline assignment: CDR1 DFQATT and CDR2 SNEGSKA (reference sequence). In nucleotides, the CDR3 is TGCAGTGCTACTCTGGAGAATGGTTACGAGCAGTACTTC. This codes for CSATLENGYEQYF.

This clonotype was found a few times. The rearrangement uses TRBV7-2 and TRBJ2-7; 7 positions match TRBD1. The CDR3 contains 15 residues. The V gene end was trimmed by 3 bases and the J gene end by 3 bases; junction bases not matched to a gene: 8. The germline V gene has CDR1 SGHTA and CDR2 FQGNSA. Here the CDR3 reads CASSFRQGILYEQYF. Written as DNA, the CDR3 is TGTGCCAGCAGCTTCCGACAGGGTATCCTCTACGAGCAGTACTTC. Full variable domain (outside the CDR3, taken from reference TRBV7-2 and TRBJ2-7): GAGVSQSPSNKVTEKGKDVELRCDPISGHTALYWYRQSLGQGLEFLIYFQGNSAPDKSGLPSDRFSAERTGGSVSTLTIQRTQQEDSAVYLCASSFRQGILYEQYFGPGTRLTVT.

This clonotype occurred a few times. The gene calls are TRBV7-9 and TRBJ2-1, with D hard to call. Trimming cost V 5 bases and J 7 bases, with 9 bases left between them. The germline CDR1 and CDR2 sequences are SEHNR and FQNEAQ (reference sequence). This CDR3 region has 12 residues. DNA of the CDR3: TGTGCCAGCAGCGCCGGGCCGAATGAGCAGTTCTTC. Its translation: CASSAGPNEQFF.

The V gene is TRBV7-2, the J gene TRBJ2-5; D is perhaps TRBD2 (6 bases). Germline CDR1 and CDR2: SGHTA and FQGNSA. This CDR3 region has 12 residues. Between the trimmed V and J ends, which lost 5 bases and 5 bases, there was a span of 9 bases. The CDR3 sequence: CASSGAGETQYF. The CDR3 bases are TGTGCCAGCAGCGGGGCGGGGGAGACCCAGTACTTC.

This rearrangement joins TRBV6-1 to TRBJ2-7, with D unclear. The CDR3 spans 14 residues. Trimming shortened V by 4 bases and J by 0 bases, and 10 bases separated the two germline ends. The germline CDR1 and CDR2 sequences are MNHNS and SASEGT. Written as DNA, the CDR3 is TGTGCCAGCAGTGTTGACCGGAGCTCCTACGAGCAGTACTTC. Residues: CASSVDRSSYEQYF.

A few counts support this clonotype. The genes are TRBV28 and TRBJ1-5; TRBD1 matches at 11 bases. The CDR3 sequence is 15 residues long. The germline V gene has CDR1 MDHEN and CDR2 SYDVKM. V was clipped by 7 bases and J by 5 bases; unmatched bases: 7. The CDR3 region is CASKGTGGYDQPQHF. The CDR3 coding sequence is TGTGCCAGCAAGGGGACAGGGGGGTACGATCAGCCCCAGCATTTT.

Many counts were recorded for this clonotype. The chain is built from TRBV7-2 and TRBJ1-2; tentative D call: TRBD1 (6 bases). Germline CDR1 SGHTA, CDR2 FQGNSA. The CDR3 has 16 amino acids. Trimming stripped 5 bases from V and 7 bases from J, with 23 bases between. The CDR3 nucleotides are TGTGCCAGCAGCGCCAGGGGAGGTGGAATTTGGAGTGGCTACACCTTC. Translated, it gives CASSARGGGIWSGYTF.